This T cell receptor (beta chain) was recovered during a study of blood T cell repertoires in COVID-19. Across the study: Nucleic acid was either cDNA or gDNA, and it came from T cells, B-cell-depleted T cells, or PBMCs.

The authors' processing: Scientists estimated how many nucleated cells there were by amplifying reference gene primers. Clones were sequenced by immunoSEQ multiplex PCR, and TCRdb holds only the in-frame ones, with some missing. V and J calls plus clone size are reproduced from that table; the DNA served to infer D and trimming. Of about 240,000 clones in the sample, 92% were seen once. V gave up 8 bases and J gave up 3 bases, with 13 bases separating them. The CDR3 spans 13 residues. The V gene's germline CDR1 is GTSNPN and CDR2 SVGIG (reference sequence). The Seattle patients, enrolled during active infection, were followed longitudinally.

This receptor was obtained from a young man with COVID-19, enrolled during active disease. The rearrangement links TRBV30 to TRBJ1-4; D is possibly TRBD1 (5 bases). The sample was peripheral blood. The CDR3 DNA follows: TGTGCCAGCTCACGACAGTCTAATGAAAAACTGTTTTTT. This encodes CASSRQSNEKLFF.